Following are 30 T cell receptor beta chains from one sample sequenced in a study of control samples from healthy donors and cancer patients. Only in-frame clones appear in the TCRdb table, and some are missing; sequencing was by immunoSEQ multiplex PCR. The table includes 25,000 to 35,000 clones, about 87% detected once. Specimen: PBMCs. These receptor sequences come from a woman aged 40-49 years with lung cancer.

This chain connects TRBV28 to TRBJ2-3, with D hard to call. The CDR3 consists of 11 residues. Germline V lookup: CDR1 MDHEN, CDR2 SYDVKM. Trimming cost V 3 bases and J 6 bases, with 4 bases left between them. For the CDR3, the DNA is TGTGCCAGCAGTTTTGGGGATACGCAGTATTTT. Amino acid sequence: CASSFGDTQYF. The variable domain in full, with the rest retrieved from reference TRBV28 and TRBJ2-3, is DVKVTQSSRYLVKRTGEKVFLECVQDMDHENMFWYRQDPGLGLRLIYFSYDVKMKEKGDIPEGYSVSREKKERFSLILESASTNQTSMYLCASSFGDTQYFGPGTRLTVL.

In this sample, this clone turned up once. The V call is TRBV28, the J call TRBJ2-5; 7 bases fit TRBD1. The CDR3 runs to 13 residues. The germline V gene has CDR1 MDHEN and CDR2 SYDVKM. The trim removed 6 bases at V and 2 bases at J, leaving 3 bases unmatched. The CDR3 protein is CASRRTGQETQYF. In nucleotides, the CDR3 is TGTGCCAGCAGACGGACAGGTCAAGAGACCCAGTACTTC.

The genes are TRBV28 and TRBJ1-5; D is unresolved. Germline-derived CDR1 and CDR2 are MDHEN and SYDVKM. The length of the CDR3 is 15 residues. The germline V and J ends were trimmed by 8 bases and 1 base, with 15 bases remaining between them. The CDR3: CASGTMAPSNQPQHF. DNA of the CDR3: TGTGCCAGCGGTACTATGGCCCCGAGCAATCAGCCCCAGCATTTT.

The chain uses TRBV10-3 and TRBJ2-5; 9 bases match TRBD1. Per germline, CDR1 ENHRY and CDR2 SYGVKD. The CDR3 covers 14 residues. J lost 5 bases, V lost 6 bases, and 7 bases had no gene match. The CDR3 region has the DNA TGTGCCATCAGGCGTGGGACAGGGTGGGAGACCCAGTACTTC. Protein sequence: CAIRRGTGWETQYF.

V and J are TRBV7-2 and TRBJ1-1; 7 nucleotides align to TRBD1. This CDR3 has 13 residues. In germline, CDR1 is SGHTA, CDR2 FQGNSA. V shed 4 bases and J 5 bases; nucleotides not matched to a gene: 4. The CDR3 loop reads CASSWGQRTEAFF. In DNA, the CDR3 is TGTGCCAGCAGCTGGGGACAGAGGACTGAAGCTTTCTTT.

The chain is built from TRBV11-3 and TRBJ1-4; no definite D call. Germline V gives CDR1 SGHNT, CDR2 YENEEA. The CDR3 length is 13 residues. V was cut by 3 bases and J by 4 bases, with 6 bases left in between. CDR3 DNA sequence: TGTGCCAGCAGCTTTGGGGTTAATGAAAAACTGTTTTTT. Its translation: CASSFGVNEKLFF.

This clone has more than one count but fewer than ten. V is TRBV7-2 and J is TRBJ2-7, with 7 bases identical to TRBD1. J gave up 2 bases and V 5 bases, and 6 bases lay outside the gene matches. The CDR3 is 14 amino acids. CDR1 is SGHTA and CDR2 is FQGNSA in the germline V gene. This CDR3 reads CASSQTGITYEQYF. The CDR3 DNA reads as TGTGCCAGCAGCCAGACAGGGATCACCTACGAGCAGTACTTC.

The CDR3 nucleotides read TGTGCCAGCAGCTTCTCCGGGACTAGGAGAGGTGGGGAGACCCAGTACTTC. This gives the protein CASSFSGTRRGGETQYF. This chain uses TRBV13 with TRBJ2-5; 8 nucleotides align to TRBD2. CDR1 and CDR2 from the germline V gene are PRHDT and FYEKMQ (reference sequence). J was trimmed by 5 bases and V by 3 bases; bases with no gene match: 14. The CDR3 contains 17 residues.

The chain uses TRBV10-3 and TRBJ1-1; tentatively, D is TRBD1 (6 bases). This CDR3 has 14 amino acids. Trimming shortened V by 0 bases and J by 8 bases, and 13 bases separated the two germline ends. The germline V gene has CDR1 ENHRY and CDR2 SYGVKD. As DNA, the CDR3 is TGTGCCATCAGTGAGTCAGGGTGGGACAAAGAAGCTTTCTTT. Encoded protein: CAISESGWDKEAFF.

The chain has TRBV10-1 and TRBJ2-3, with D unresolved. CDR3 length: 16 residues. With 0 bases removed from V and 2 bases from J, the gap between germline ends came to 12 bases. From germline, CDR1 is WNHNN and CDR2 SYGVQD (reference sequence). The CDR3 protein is CASSESGIRYTDTQYF. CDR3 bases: TGCGCCAGCAGTGAGTCTGGCATAAGATACACAGATACGCAGTATTTT.

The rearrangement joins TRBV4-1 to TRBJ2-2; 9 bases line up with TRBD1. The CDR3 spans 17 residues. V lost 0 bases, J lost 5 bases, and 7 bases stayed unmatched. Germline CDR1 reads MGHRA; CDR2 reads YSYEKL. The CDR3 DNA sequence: TGCGCCAGCAGCCAAGATCGGGGACAGGGCACAACCGGGGAGCTGTTTTTT. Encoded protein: CASSQDRGQGTTGELFF.

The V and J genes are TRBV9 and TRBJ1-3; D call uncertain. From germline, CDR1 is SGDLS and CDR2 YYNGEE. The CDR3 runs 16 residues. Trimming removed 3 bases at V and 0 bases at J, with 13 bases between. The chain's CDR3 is CASSATGPHSGNTIYF. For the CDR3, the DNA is TGTGCCAGCAGCGCCACTGGTCCCCACTCTGGAAACACCATATATTTT.

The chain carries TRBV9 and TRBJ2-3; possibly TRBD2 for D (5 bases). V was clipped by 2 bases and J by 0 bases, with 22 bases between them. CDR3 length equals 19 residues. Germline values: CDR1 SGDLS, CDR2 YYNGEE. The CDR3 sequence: CASSVSSEGTYLSTDTQYF. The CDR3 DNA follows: TGTGCCAGCAGCGTCTCCTCCGAGGGCACTTACCTAAGCACAGATACGCAGTATTTT.

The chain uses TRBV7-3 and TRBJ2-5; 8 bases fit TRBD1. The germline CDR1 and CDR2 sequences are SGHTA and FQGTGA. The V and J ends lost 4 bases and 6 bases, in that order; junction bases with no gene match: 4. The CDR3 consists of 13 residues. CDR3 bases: TGTGCCAGCAGCTCGACAGGGGAAAAGACCCAGTACTTC. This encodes CASSSTGEKTQYF.

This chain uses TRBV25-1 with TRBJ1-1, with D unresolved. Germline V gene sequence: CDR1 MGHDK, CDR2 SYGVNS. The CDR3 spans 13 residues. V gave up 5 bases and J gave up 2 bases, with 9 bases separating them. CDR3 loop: CASSSTGNTEAFF. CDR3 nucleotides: TGTGCCAGCAGTAGCACGGGCAACACTGAAGCTTTCTTT. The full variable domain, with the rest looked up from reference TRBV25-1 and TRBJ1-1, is EADIYQTPRYLVIGTGKKITLECSQTMGHDKMYWYQQDPGMELHLIHYSYGVNSTEKGDLSSESTVSRIRTEHFPLTLESARPSHTSQYLCASSSTGNTEAFFGQGTRLTVV.

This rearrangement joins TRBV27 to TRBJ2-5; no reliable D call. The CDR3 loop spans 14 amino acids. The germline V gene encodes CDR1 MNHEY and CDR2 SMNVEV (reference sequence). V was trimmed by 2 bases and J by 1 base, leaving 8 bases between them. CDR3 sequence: CASSLIPTQETQYF. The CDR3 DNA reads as TGTGCCAGCAGTTTAATTCCGACCCAAGAGACCCAGTACTTC.

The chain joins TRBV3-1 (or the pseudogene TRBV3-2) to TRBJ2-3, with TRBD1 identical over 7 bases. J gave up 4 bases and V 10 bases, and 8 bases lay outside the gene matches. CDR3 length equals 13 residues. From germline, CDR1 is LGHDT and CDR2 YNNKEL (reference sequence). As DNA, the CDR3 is TGTGCCACCAGGGCAGGGGGATCAGATACGCAGTATTTT. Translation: CATRAGGSDTQYF.

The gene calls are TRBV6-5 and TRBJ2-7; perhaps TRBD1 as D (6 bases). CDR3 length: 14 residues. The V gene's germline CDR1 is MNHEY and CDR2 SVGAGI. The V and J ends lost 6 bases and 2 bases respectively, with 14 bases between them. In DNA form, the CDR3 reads TGTGCCAGCAGCCCCAGGGGACCGGCCTACGAGCAGTACTTC. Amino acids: CASSPRGPAYEQYF.

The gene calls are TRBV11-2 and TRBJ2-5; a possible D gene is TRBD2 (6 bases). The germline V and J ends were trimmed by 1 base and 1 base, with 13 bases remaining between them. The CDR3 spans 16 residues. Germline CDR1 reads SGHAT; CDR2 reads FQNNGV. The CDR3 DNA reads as TGTGCCAGCAGCTTAGGGTCGATGGGGGGCCAAGAGACCCAGTACTTC. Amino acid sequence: CASSLGSMGGQETQYF. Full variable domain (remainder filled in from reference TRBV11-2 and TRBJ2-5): EAGVAQSPRYKIIEKRQSVAFWCNPISGHATLYWYQQILGQGPKLLIQFQNNGVVDDSQLPKDRFSAERLKGVDSTLKIQPAKLEDSAVYLCASSLGSMGGQETQYFGPGTRLLVL.

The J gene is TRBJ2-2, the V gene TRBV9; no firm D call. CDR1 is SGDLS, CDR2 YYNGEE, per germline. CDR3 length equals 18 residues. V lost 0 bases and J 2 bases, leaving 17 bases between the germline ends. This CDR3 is CASSVAVVWADNTGELFF. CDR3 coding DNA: TGTGCCAGCAGCGTAGCAGTAGTTTGGGCAGACAACACCGGGGAGCTGTTTTTT.

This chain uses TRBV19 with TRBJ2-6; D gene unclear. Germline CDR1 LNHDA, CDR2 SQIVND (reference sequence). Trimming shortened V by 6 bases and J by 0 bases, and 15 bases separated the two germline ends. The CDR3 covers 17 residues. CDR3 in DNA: TGTGCCAGTAGACCCGACATAGTGAGCTCTGGGGCCAACGTCCTGACTTTC. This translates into CASRPDIVSSGANVLTF.

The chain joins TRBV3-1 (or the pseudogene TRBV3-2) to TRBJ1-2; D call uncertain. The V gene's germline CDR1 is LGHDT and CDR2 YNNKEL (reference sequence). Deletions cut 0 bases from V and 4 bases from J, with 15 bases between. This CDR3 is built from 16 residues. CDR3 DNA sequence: TGTGCCAGCAGCCAAGATCAAGGGCCCGTAGCCTATGGCTACACCTTC. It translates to CASSQDQGPVAYGYTF.

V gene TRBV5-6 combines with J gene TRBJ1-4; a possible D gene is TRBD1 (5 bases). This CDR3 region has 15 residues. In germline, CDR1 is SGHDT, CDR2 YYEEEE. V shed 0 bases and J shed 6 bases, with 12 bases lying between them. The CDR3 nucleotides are TGTGCCAGCAGCTTGGTATCCCTAGGGGATGAAAAACTGTTTTTT. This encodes CASSLVSLGDEKLFF. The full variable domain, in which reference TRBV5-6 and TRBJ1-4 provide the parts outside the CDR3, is DAGVTQSPTHLIKTRGQQVTLRCSPKSGHDTVSWYQQALGQGPQFIFQYYEEEERQRGNFPDRFSGHQFPNYSSELNVNALLLGDSALYLCASSLVSLGDEKLFFGSGTQLSVL.

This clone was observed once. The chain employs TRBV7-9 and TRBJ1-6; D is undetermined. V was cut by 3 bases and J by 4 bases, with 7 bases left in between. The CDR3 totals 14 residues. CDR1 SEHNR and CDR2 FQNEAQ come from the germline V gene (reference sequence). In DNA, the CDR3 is TGTGCCAGCAGCTTGGACGGATATAATTCACCCCTCCACTTT. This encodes CASSLDGYNSPLHF.

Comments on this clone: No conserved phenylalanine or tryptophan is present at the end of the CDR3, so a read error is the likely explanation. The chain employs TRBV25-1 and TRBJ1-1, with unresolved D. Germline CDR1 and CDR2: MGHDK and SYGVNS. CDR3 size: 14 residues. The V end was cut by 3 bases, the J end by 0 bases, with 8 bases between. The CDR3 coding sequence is TGTGCCAGCAGTGAGAGCTACTTGAACACTGAAGCTTTCCTT. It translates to CASSESYLNTEAFL.

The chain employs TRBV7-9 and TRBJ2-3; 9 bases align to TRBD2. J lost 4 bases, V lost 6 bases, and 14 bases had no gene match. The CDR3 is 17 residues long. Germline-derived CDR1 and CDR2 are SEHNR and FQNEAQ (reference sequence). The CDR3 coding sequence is TGTGCCAGCAGTTTATCTCCGGGACTAGCAGTTGCAGATACGCAGTATTTT. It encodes CASSLSPGLAVADTQYF.

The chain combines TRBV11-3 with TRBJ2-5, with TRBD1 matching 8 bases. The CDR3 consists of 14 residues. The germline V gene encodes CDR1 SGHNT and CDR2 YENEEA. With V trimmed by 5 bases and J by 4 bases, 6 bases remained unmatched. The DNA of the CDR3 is TGTGCCAGCAGCAGGACAGGGATGAGAGAGACCCAGTACTTC. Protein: CASSRTGMRETQYF.

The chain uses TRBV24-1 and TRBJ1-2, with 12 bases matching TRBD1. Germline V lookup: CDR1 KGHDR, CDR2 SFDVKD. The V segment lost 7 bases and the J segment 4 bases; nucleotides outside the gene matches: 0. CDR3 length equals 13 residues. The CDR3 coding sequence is TGTGCCACCAGGGGACAGGGGGCCTATGGCTACACCTTC. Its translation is CATRGQGAYGYTF.

In DNA, the CDR3 is TGCGCCAGCAGCTGGAAGGGTGCGGGGGTCCTATACAATGAGCAGTTCTTC. This encodes CASSWKGAGVLYNEQFF. V usage is TRBV5-1 and J usage is TRBJ2-1, with 7 positions matching TRBD2. The CDR3 extends over 17 amino acids. Losses at the gene ends were 3 bases for V and 4 bases for J; bases not matched to a gene: 13. Germline V lookup: CDR1 SGHRS, CDR2 YFSETQ.

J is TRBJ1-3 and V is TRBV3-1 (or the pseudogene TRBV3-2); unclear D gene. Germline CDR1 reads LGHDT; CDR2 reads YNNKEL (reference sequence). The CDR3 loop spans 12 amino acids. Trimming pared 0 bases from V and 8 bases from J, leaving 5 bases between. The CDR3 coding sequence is TGTGCCAGCAGCCAAGATCGATACACCATATATTTT. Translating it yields CASSQDRYTIYF.